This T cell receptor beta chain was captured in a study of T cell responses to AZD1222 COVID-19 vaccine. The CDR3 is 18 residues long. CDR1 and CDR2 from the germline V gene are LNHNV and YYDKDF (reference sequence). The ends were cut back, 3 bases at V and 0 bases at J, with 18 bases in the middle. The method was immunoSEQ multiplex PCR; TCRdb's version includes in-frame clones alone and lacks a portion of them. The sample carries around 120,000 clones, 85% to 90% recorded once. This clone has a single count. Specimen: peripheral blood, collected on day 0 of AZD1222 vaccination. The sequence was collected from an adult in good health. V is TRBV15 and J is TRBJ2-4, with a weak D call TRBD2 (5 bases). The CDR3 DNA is TGTGCCACCAGCAGGGGTCCCGGAGGAGAAAAAGCCAAAAACATTCAGTACTTC. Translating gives CATSRGPGGEKAKNIQYF. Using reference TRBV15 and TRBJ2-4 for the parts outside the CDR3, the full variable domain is DAMVIQNPRYQVTQFGKPVTLSCSQTLNHNVMYWYQQKSSQAPKLLFHYYDKDFNNEADTPDNFQSRRPNTSFCFLDIRSPGLGDTAMYLCATSRGPGGEKAKNIQYFGAGTRLSVL.